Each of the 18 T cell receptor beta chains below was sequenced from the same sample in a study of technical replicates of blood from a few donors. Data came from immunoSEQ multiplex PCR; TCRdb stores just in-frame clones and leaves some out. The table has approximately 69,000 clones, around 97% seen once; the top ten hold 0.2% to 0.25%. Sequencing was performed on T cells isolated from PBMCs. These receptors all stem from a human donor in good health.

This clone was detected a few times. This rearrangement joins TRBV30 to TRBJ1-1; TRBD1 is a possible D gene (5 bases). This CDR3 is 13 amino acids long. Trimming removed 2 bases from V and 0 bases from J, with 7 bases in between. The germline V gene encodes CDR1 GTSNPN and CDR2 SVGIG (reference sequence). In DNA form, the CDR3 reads TGTGCCTGGAGTAAGACAGTGAACACTGAAGCTTTCTTT. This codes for CAWSKTVNTEAFF.

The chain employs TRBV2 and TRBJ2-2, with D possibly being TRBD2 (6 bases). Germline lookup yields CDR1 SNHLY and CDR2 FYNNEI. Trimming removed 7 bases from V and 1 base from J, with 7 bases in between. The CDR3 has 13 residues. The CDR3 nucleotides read TGTGCCAGCACTAGCGAGAACACCGGGGAGCTGTTTTTT. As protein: CASTSENTGELFF.

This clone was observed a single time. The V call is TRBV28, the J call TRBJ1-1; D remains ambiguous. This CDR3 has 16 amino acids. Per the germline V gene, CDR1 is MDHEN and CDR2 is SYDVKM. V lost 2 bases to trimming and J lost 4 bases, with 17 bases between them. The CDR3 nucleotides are TGTGCCAGCAGTTTACGCCGTTGGGTGGAGGGCACTGAAGCTTTCTTT. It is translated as CASSLRRWVEGTEAFF.

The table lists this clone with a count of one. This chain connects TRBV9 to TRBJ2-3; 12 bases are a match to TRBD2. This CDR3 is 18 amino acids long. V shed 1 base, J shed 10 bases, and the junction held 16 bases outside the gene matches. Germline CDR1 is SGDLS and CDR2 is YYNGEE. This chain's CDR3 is CASSVTPLETSGRSAQYF. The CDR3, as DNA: TGTGCCAGCAGCGTAACCCCCCTCGAGACTAGCGGGAGAAGCGCGCAGTATTTT. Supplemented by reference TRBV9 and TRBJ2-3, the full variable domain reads DSGVTQTPKHLITATGQRVTLRCSPRSGDLSVYWYQQSLDQGLQFLIQYYNGEERAKGNILERFSAQQFPDLHSELNLSSLELGDSALYFCASSVTPLETSGRSAQYFGPGTRLTVL.

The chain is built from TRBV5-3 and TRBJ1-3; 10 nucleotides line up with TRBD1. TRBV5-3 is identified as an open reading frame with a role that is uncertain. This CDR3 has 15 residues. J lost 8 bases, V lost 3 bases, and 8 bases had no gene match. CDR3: CARSSGGQGYHTIYF. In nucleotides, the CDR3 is TGTGCCAGAAGCTCTGGGGGACAGGGGTACCACACCATATATTTT.

The CDR3 here is CASSLEERRGQGNTGELFF. The CDR3 DNA reads as TGTGCCAGCAGCTTAGAGGAAAGGAGGGGACAGGGGAACACCGGGGAGCTGTTTTTT. The J gene is TRBJ2-2, the V gene TRBV7-9, with TRBD1 matching 9 bases. The CDR3 extends over 19 amino acids. The V and J ends lost 1 base and 1 base, in that order; junction bases with no gene match: 10. Germline V gene sequence: CDR1 SEHNR, CDR2 FQNEAQ (reference sequence). Using reference TRBV7-9 and TRBJ2-2 for the parts outside the CDR3, the full variable domain is DTGVSQNPRHKITKRGQNVTFRCDPISEHNRLYWYRQTLGQGPEFLTYFQNEAQLEKSRLLSDRFSAERPKGSFSTLEIQRTEQGDSAMYLCASSLEERRGQGNTGELFFGEGSRLTVL.

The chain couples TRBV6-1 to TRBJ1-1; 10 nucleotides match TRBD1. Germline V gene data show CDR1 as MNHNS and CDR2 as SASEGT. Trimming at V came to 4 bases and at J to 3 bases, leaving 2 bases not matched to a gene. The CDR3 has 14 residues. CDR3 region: CASSGQGADTEAFF. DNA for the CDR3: TGTGCCAGCAGTGGACAGGGGGCGGACACTGAAGCTTTCTTT.

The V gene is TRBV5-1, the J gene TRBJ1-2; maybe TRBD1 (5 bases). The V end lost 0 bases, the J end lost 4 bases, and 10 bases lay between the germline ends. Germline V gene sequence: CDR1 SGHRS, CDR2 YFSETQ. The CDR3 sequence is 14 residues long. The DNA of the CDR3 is TGCGCCAGCAGCTTGGGACAGCCCGCCTATGGCTACACCTTC. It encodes CASSLGQPAYGYTF.

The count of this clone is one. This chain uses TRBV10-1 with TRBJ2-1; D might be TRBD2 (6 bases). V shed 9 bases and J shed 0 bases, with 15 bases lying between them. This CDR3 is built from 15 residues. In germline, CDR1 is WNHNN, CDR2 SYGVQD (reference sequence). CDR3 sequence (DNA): TGCGCCAGTTCCCCACGGCGGGACTCCTACAATGAGCAGTTCTTC. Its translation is CASSPRRDSYNEQFF.

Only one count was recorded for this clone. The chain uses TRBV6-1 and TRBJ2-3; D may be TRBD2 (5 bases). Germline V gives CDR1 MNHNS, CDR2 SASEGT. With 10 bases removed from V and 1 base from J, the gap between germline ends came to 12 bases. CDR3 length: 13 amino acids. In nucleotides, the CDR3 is TGTGCCACCTTTGGAGCGGGCACAGATACGCAGTATTTT. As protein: CATFGAGTDTQYF.

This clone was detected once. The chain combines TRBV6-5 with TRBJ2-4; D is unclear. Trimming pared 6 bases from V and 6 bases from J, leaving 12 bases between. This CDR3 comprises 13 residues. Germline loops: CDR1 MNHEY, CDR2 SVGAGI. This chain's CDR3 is CASRDPPGNIQYF. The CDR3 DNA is TGTGCCAGCAGAGATCCCCCAGGAAACATTCAGTACTTC.

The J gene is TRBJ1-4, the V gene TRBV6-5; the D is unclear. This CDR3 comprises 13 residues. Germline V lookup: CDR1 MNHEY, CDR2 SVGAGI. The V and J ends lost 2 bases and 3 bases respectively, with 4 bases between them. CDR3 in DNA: TGTGCCAGCAGTTACCGAGCTAATGAAAAACTGTTTTTT. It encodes CASSYRANEKLFF.

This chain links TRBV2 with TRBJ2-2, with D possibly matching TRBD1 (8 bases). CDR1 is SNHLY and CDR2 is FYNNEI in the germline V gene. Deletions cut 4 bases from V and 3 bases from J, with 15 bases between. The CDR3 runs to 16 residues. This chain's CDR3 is CASSANRGGHTGELFF. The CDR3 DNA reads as TGTGCCAGCAGTGCTAACAGGGGGGGTCACACCGGGGAGCTGTTTTTT.

DNA of the CDR3: TGCGCCAGCAGCTTGGTGTCGGGAGAGACCCAGTACTTC. Translated, it gives CASSLVSGETQYF. This rearrangement joins TRBV5-1 to TRBJ2-5; D is unresolved. This CDR3 has 13 amino acids. V was cut by 0 bases and J by 4 bases, with 7 bases left in between. From germline, CDR1 is SGHRS and CDR2 YFSETQ.

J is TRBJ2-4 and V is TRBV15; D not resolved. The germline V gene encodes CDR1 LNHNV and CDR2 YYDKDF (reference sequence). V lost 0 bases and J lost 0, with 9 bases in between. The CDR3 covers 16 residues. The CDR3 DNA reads TGTGCCACCAGCAGAGATCAGGCGCTAGCCAAAAACATTCAGTACTTC. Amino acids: CATSRDQALAKNIQYF.

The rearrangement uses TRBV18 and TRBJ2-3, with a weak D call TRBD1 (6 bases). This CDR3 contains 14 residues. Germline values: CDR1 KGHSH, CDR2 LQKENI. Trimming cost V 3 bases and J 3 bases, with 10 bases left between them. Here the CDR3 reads CASSPPGETDTQYF. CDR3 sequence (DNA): TGTGCCAGCTCACCCCCAGGGGAGACAGATACGCAGTATTTT.

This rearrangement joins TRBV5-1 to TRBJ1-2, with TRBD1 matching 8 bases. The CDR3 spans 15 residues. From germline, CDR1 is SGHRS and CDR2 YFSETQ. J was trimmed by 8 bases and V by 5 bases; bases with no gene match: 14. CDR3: CASSPGQGSWGGYTF. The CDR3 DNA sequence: TGCGCCAGCAGTCCAGGACAGGGTAGTTGGGGCGGCTACACCTTC.

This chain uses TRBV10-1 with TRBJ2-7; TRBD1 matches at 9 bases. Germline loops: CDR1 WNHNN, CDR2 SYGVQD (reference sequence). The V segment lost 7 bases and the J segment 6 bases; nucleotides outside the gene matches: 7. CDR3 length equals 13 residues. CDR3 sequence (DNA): TGCGCCAGCACAATGGGACAGGGTGGCGAGCAGTACTTC. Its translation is CASTMGQGGEQYF.